What follows is one TCR beta chain and its context. No antigen is known for it. This record belongs to a study of vaccination and CD4 T cells after COVID-19. Study at large: Post-COVID draws followed diagnosis by a median approximately 100 days (range 35 to 161).

Sequencing of the DNA from cultured CD4+ T cells was carried out with the Oncomine TCR Beta short-read assay. One entry per CDR3 protein, called by TCRdb with MiXCR from the PCR reads. The sample consists of some 10,000 distinct CDR3 sequences, about 61% of them appearing once. Germline CDR1 is SGHNT and CDR2 is YENEEA. There are 13 residues in the CDR3. The junction had 4 bases not matched to a gene; V was cut back by 5 bases and J by 3 bases. Treatment indicated: roughly ten-day PBMC culture with coronavirus spike peptide pools or control peptides (ViraFEST assay). This receptor was obtained from a human donor who had recovered from COVID-19. Sequenced: CD4+ T cells from blood, cultured in vitro. The chain combines TRBV11-3 with TRBJ2-7; TRBD1 agrees at 7 bases. Here the CDR3 reads CASSERQGYEQYF. The CDR3, as DNA: TGTGCCAGCAGCGAGCGACAGGGCTACGAGCAGTACTTC.